Each of the 25 T cell receptor beta chains below was sequenced from the same sample in a study of monozygotic twins with inflammatory bowel disease. TCRdb reprocessed the 5' RACE reads and keeps a single row for each CDR3 protein, giving no DNA. The sample holds approximately 150,000 distinct CDR3 sequences. Sequenced: blood. All receptors derive from a human donor with ulcerative colitis or Crohn's disease, or a healthy co-twin of an affected twin (not recorded which).

The chain combines TRBV7-9 with TRBJ1-5. This CDR3 is 16 amino acids long. Germline CDR1 SEHNR, CDR2 FQNEAQ (reference sequence). The CDR3 loop reads CASSLAWGGKFQPQHF.

This rearrangement joins TRBV7-8 to TRBJ2-3; without DNA, the TCRdb call of TRBD2 cannot be checked. This CDR3 is built from 19 residues. CDR1 is SGHVS, CDR2 FQNEAQ, per germline. Here the CDR3 reads CASSLDLMGLAGGWDTQYF. Filled out from reference TRBV7-8 and TRBJ2-3, the complete variable domain reads GAGVSQSPRYKVAKRGQDVALRCDPISGHVSLFWYQQALGQGPEFLTYFQNEAQLDKSGLPSDRFFAERPEGSVSTLKIQRTQQEDSAVYLCASSLDLMGLAGGWDTQYFGPGTRLTVL.

The rearrangement links TRBV2 to TRBJ2-2. CDR3 size: 15 residues. Germline V gives CDR1 SNHLY, CDR2 FYNNEI. The CDR3 spells CASSVDSTGTGELFF.

The J gene is TRBJ2-1, the V gene TRBV20-1; TCRdb gives TRBD2 as the D gene, but with no DNA this cannot be confirmed. Germline-derived CDR1 and CDR2 are DFQATT and SNEGSKA (reference sequence). This CDR3 has 17 amino acids. This chain's CDR3 is CSARDGRAGVLVNEQFF.

The chain links TRBV3-1 to TRBJ2-1; with no DNA, the TCRdb D assignment of TRBD2 cannot be verified. Germline V gene data show CDR1 as LGHDT and CDR2 as YNNKEL (reference sequence). This CDR3 is built from 19 residues. The CDR3 region is CASSQVLPGLAGGPNEQFF.

The genes are TRBV7-2 and TRBJ1-5. The CDR3 totals 14 residues. Looked up from germline, CDR1 is SGHTA and CDR2 is FQGNSA. The CDR3 spells CASSLSSVNQPQHF.

This rearrangement joins TRBV6-5 to TRBJ2-5. The CDR3 has 14 residues. CDR1 and CDR2 from the germline V gene are MNHEY and SVGAGI. The chain's CDR3 is CASSLITEQETQYF.

V gene TRBV28 combines with J gene TRBJ2-1; TCRdb outputs TRBD2, but without DNA this stays unchecked. The V gene's germline CDR1 is MDHEN and CDR2 SYDVKM. CDR3 length: 16 amino acids. CDR3 sequence reads: CASSPYPREVTGEQFF.

The gene calls are TRBV7-2 and TRBJ2-3. The CDR3 totals 14 residues. CDR1 and CDR2 from the germline V gene are SGHTA and FQGNSA. Here the CDR3 reads CASSLLRGPDTQYF.

The V and J genes are TRBV11-2 and TRBJ2-3; TCRdb outputs TRBD1, but without DNA this stays unchecked. The CDR3 is made up of 18 amino acids. The germline V gene has CDR1 SGHAT and CDR2 FQNNGV. CDR3 in amino acids: CASSQTSGLVARTDTQYF. Full variable domain (outside the CDR3, taken from reference TRBV11-2 and TRBJ2-3): EAGVAQSPRYKIIEKRQSVAFWCNPISGHATLYWYQQILGQGPKLLIQFQNNGVVDDSQLPKDRFSAERLKGVDSTLKIQPAKLEDSAVYLCASSQTSGLVARTDTQYFGPGTRLTVL.

The chain couples TRBV20-1 to TRBJ1-2. The CDR3 totals 13 residues. Germline assignment: CDR1 DFQATT and CDR2 SNEGSKA (reference sequence). CDR3 sequence: CSASKPEANGYTF.

The chain employs TRBV19 and TRBJ2-1. CDR1 LNHDA and CDR2 SQIVND come from the germline V gene (reference sequence). CDR3 length: 14 amino acids. The CDR3 protein is CASSIGHPRNEQFF.

The chain recombines TRBV7-6 with TRBJ1-5; TCRdb's assignment of TRBD1 cannot be checked, as there is no DNA. The CDR3 consists of 15 residues. Germline V lookup: CDR1 SGHVS, CDR2 FNYEAQ. The CDR3 sequence: CASSALGGAGQPQHF.

V and J are TRBV20-1 and TRBJ2-3; TCRdb's D gene call, TRBD2, goes unchecked for lack of DNA. Germline V lookup: CDR1 DFQATT, CDR2 SNEGSKA (reference sequence). This CDR3 region has 14 residues. The CDR3 region is CSALTGAGEDTQYF.

The chain employs TRBV5-1 and TRBJ2-7; TCRdb proposes TRBD1, but this gene call is untestable without DNA. The CDR3 sequence is 12 residues long. Germline lookup yields CDR1 SGHRS and CDR2 YFSETQ. The CDR3 loop is CASSVGQGVGYF. Variable domain in full (rest from reference TRBV5-1 and TRBJ2-7): KAGVTQTPRYLIKTRGQQVTLSCSPISGHRSVSWYQQTPGQGLQFLFEYFSETQRNKGNFPGRFSGRQFSNSRSEMNVSTLELGDSALYLCASSVGQGVGYFGPGTRLTVT.

The chain links TRBV27 to TRBJ1-2. The germline CDR1 and CDR2 sequences are MNHEY and SMNVEV (reference sequence). The CDR3 runs to 14 residues. This chain's CDR3 is CASGLRGLYYGYTF.

The chain carries TRBV12-3 or TRBV12-4 and TRBJ1-5; TCRdb selects TRBD1, and the lack of DNA leaves this call unchecked. The CDR3 loop spans 14 amino acids. CDR3 sequence reads: CASMPHRANQPQHF.

This chain uses TRBV20-1 with TRBJ1-2; TCRdb calls TRBD1, which cannot be checked without DNA. Looked up from germline, CDR1 is DFQATT and CDR2 is SNEGSKA (reference sequence). The length of the CDR3 is 12 residues. CDR3 loop: CSALQGVGGYTF.

The chain employs TRBV28 and TRBJ1-1. The CDR3 consists of 14 residues. Germline CDR1 is MDHEN and CDR2 is SYDVKM. Here the CDR3 reads CASNTLWRVPEAFF.

V and J are TRBV11-1 and TRBJ2-7. Germline CDR1 is SGHAT and CDR2 is FQDESV (reference sequence). The CDR3 is made up of 15 amino acids. The CDR3 spells CASIRFVGITYEQYF.

The V and J genes are TRBV11-3 and TRBJ2-1. Germline V gene sequence: CDR1 SGHNT, CDR2 YENEEA. The CDR3 is 13 residues long. The CDR3 is CASSFGVSNEQFF.

The rearrangement links TRBV5-1 to TRBJ2-3; there is no DNA to check the TCRdb D call of TRBD2. The germline V gene encodes CDR1 SGHRS and CDR2 YFSETQ. This CDR3 is built from 14 residues. The CDR3 sequence: CASSFPSLGDTQYF.

The V gene is TRBV7-8, the J gene TRBJ2-1; the TRBD2 assignment by TCRdb is unverifiable without DNA. Germline loops: CDR1 SGHVS, CDR2 FQNEAQ. The CDR3 covers 19 residues. CDR3 amino acids: CASSLGQNLRGAEYNEQFF.

The chain employs TRBV12-2 and TRBJ1-1; TCRdb's assignment of TRBD1 cannot be checked, as there is no DNA. TRBV12-2 is a pseudogene segment. CDR3 length: 15 amino acids. The CDR3 loop is CASRAQQGVNTEAFF.

This chain joins TRBV12-3 or TRBV12-4 and TRBJ2-6; without DNA, the TCRdb call of TRBD1 cannot be checked. The CDR3 covers 17 residues. This CDR3 is CASSDGQEFSGANVLTF.